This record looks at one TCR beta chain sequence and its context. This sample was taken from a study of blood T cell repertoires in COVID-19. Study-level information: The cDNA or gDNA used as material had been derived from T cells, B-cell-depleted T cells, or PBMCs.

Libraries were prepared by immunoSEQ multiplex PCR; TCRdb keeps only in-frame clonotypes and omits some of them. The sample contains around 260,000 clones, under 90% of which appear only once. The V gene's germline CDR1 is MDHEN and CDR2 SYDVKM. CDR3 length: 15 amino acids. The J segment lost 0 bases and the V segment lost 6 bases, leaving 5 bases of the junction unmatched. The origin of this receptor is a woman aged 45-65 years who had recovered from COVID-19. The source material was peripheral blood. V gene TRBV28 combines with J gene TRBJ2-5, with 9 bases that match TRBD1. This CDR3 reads CASSPDRGNQETQYF. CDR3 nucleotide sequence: TGTGCCAGCAGCCCCGACAGGGGGAACCAAGAGACCCAGTACTTC.